This entry features one TCR beta chain sequence. Germline CDR1 is SQVTM and CDR2 is ANQGSEA. This CDR3 comprises 14 residues. TCRdb processed the 5' RACE reads again and assigns one entry to each CDR3 protein, with no DNA. Listed are approximately 550,000 distinct CDR3 sequences; around 3.3% falls within the top ten. This sample was included in a study of T cells expressing NK-cell markers. Overall study: With respect to HCMV, seven of the eight sequenced donors were seropositive, and one was seronegative.

Sequencing was performed on blood T cells: a sorted CD56 or NKG2C T cell subset, CD4+ or CD8+ T cells, or bulk PBMC T cells (not recorded which). The V gene is TRBV29-1, the J gene TRBJ2-3; TCRdb gives TRBD2 as the D gene, but with no DNA this cannot be confirmed. The TCR was taken from a man younger than 35 in good health. The CDR3: CSVGGGPGTDTQYF.